The 14 T cell receptor beta chains below all came from one sample that was sequenced in a study of T cells in Graves' hyperthyroidism and ophthalmopathy. TCR beta CDR3 regions were amplified from RNA. Initially, a first-round RT-PCR of the TCR CDR3 employed the HTBI primer set. TCRdb used MiXCR to reprocess the multiplex PCR reads, holding one entry per CDR3 protein. Of about 290,000 distinct CDR3 sequences in the sample, 15% to 20% were seen once. Material for sequencing was blood. These receptors were collected from an older woman with Graves' ophthalmopathy.

This clonotype was found many times. The chain employs TRBV5-1 and TRBJ1-2; D perhaps matches TRBD1 (5 bases). The germline CDR1 and CDR2 sequences are SGHRS and YFSETQ. This CDR3 comprises 18 residues. The germline V and J ends were trimmed by 1 base and 7 bases, with 26 bases remaining between them. The DNA of the CDR3 is TGCGCCAGCAGCTTGAATGGTGGGGGAAGGGGCCTGGGTTCTGGCTACACCTTC. Translated: CASSLNGGGRGLGSGYTF.

This clonotype was seen at least ten times. V is TRBV29-1 and J is TRBJ1-1, with D perhaps matching TRBD1 (5 bases). Germline lookup yields CDR1 SQVTM and CDR2 ANQGSEA. The CDR3 is 13 amino acids. Trimming took off 7 bases at V and 1 base at J, with 13 bases between the two ends. CDR3 DNA: TGCAGCGCTCGGGGCAGGCAGAACACTGAAGCTTTCTTT. Translated, it gives CSARGRQNTEAFF.

This clonotype has ten or more counts. This chain uses TRBV30 with TRBJ2-7, with D possibly being TRBD1 (6 bases). Germline assignment: CDR1 GTSNPN and CDR2 SVGIG (reference sequence). This CDR3 has 14 amino acids. V dropped 0 bases and J dropped 1 base, with 10 bases sitting between them. The CDR3 region has the DNA TGTGCCTGGAGTGTATTGCAGGGGTCCTACGAGCAGTACTTC. Amino acids: CAWSVLQGSYEQYF.

This clonotype was observed many times. V is TRBV2 and J is TRBJ1-2; D may be TRBD1 (5 bases). With 6 bases removed from V and 7 bases from J, the gap between germline ends came to 21 bases. Germline V gene data show CDR1 as SNHLY and CDR2 as FYNNEI. This CDR3 contains 15 residues. This chain's CDR3 is CASSLRTGPRGGYTF. CDR3 nucleotides: TGTGCCAGCAGCCTCAGGACGGGACCTCGGGGTGGCTACACCTTC.

This clonotype was picked up many times. The chain combines TRBV6-2 or TRBV6-3 with TRBJ1-2; 7 bases are a match to TRBD1. V dropped 6 bases and J dropped 8; count of bases not matched to a gene: 21. From germline, CDR1 is MNHEY and CDR2 SVGEGT. The CDR3 spans 17 residues. The CDR3 DNA sequence: TGTGCCAGCAGCACCGTCCCGGGACAGATTGGAAATGGAGGCTACACCTTC. This translates into CASSTVPGQIGNGGYTF.

Concerning this clonotype: This may come from a read error, since a much larger clone is one base off. The chain is built from TRBV7-9 and TRBJ2-1; TRBD2 matches 11 bases. The CDR3 loop spans 15 amino acids. Germline lookup yields CDR1 SEHNR and CDR2 FQNEAQ (reference sequence). V dropped 5 bases and J dropped 4; count of bases not matched to a gene: 4. The CDR3 sequence: CASSDGLAGYNEQFF. The CDR3 DNA reads as TGTGCCAGCAGCGACGGACTAGCGGGTTACAATGAGCAGTTCTTC.

Many counts were recorded for this clonotype. The J gene is TRBJ2-7, the V gene TRBV18; 8 nucleotides agree with TRBD1. Germline CDR1 reads KGHSH; CDR2 reads LQKENI. Germline trimming cut 8 bases from V and 3 bases from J; bases unmatched to any gene: 3. The CDR3 has 12 residues. The CDR3 DNA reads as TGTGCCAGCGGCACAGGGGGCTACGAGCAGTACTTC. Its protein is CASGTGGYEQYF.

There are many counts of this clonotype. The chain carries TRBV7-2 and TRBJ2-7, with 10 nucleotides matching TRBD1. Germline loops: CDR1 SGHTA, CDR2 FQGNSA. Trimming removed 5 bases from V and 6 bases from J; junction bases left unmatched: 7. The CDR3 is made up of 14 amino acids. CDR3 protein: CASSTRDRGGEQYF. The CDR3 DNA is TGTGCCAGCAGCACCCGGGACAGGGGAGGCGAGCAGTACTTC.

In its sample, this clonotype was seen once. The V call is TRBV7-9, the J call TRBJ1-6; weak D call: TRBD1 (5 bases). The CDR3 has 15 residues. Trimming pared 8 bases from V and 6 bases from J, leaving 17 bases between. Germline CDR1 is SEHNR and CDR2 is FQNEAQ (reference sequence). The CDR3 DNA follows: TGTGCCAGCGTCCTGGGGGACGGGTTTAATTCACCCCTCCACTTT. Translated: CASVLGDGFNSPLHF.

The DNA of the CDR3 is TGTGCCAGCTCACCGGCTCAGGGTAACTCTGGGGCCAACGTCCTGACTTTC. Amino acid sequence: CASSPAQGNSGANVLTF. The chain carries TRBV18 and TRBJ2-6; a possible D gene is TRBD1 (5 bases). Germline loops: CDR1 KGHSH, CDR2 LQKENI. Trimming shortened V by 3 bases and J by 0 bases, and 12 bases separated the two germline ends. This CDR3 comprises 17 residues.

This clonotype was seen more than once but under ten times. J is TRBJ2-2 and V is TRBV6-1; 10 nucleotides agree with TRBD1. Germline CDR1 is MNHNS and CDR2 is SASEGT. The CDR3 consists of 17 residues. J lost 5 bases, V lost 5 bases, and 11 bases had no gene match. This chain's CDR3 is CASSFLPGTGDTGELFF. CDR3 DNA sequence: TGTGCCAGCAGTTTTCTCCCCGGGACAGGGGATACCGGGGAGCTGTTTTTT.

About this clonotype: Sequence at one end of the junction differs from germline and may be a read error. The chain combines TRBV27 with TRBJ2-1; D perhaps matches TRBD1 (5 bases). Per germline, CDR1 MNHEY and CDR2 SMNVEV (reference sequence). The CDR3 has 21 amino acids. CDR3 DNA sequence: TGTGCCGGCAGTTTCCCGGAACCCGCGACAGTTAGTAGTCCCCTTAGCAATGAGCAGTTCTTC. Protein product: CAGSFPEPATVSSPLSNEQFF.

This clonotype is a singleton in its sample. The gene calls are TRBV20-1 and TRBJ1-1; 7 nucleotides match TRBD1. CDR3 size: 12 residues. The V gene end was trimmed by 3 bases and the J gene end by 4 bases; junction bases not matched to a gene: 2. Germline lookup yields CDR1 DFQATT and CDR2 SNEGSKA (reference sequence). In DNA, the CDR3 is TGCAGTGCTAGCGCAGGGGGCACTGAAGCTTTCTTT. As protein: CSASAGGTEAFF.

The chain combines TRBV7-2 with TRBJ2-1, with a tentative D call TRBD2 (5 bases). This CDR3 comprises 16 residues. V was pared by 4 bases and J by 0 bases, with 13 bases between. The V gene's germline CDR1 is SGHTA and CDR2 FQGNSA. This CDR3 reads CASSSSEGSSYNEQFF. CDR3 sequence (DNA): TGTGCCAGCAGCTCCTCTGAGGGCAGCTCCTACAATGAGCAGTTCTTC.